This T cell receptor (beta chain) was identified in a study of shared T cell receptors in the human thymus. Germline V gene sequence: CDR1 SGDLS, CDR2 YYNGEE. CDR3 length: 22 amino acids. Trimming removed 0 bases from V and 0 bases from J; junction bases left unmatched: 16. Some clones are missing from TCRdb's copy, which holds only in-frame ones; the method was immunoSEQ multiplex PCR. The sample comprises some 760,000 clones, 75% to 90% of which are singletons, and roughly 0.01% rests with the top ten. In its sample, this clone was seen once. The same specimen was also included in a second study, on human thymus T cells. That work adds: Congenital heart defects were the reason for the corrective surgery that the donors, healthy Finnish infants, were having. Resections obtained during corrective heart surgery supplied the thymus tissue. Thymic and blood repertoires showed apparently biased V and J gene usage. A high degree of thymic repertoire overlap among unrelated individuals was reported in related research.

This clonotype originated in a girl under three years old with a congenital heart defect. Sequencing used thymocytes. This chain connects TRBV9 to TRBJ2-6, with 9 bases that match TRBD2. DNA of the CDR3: TGTGCCAGCAGCGTAGCTGGGGGAGCGGGGGGCTCCCATTACTCTGGGGCCAACGTCCTGACTTTC. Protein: CASSVAGGAGGSHYSGANVLTF.